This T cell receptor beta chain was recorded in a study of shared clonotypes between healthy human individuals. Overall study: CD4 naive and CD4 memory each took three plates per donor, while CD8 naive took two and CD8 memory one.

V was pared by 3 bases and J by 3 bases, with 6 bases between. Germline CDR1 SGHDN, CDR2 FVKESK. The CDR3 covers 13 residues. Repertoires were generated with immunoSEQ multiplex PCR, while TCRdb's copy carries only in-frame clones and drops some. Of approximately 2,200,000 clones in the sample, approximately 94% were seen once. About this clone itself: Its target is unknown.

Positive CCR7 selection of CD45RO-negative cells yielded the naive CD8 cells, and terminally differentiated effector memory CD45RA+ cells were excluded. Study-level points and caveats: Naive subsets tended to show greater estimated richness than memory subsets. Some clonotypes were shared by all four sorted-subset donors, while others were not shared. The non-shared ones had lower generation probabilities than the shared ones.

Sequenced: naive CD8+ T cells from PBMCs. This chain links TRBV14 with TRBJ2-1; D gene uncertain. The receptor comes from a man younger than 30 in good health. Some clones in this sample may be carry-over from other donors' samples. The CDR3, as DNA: TGTGCCAGCAGCCAGCAAAGCTACAATGAGCAGTTCTTC. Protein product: CASSQQSYNEQFF.